This record concerns one T cell receptor beta chain sequence. TCRdb re-analyzed the 5' RACE reads; it lists each CDR3 protein once, without DNA. The listing records about 380,000 distinct CDR3 sequences. These data are taken from a study of monozygotic twins with inflammatory bowel disease. The CDR3 is made up of 15 amino acids. CDR1 is SEHNR, CDR2 FQNEAQ, per germline (reference sequence). V and J are TRBV7-9 and TRBJ2-5; checking the TCRdb D call of TRBD2 is not possible without DNA. The sequenced sample consisted of blood. This clonotype was sampled from a human donor with ulcerative colitis or Crohn's disease, or a healthy co-twin of an affected twin (not recorded which). This CDR3 is CASSLGTSRQETQYF.